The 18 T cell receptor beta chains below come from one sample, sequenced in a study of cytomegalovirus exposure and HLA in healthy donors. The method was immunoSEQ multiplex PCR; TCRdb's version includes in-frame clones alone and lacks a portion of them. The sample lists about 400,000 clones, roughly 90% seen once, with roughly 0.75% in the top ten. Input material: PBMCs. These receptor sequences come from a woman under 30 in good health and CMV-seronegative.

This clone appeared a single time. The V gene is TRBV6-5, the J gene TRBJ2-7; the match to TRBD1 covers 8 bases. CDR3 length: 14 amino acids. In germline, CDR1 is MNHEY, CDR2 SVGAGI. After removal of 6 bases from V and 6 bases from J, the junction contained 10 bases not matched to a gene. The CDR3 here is CASSRMTGDPEQYF. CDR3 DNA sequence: TGTGCCAGCAGCCGAATGACAGGGGACCCCGAGCAGTACTTC.

The CDR3 sequence is CASSDLGTSGLPLRYEQYF. The CDR3 region has the DNA TGCGCCAGCAGTGACCTCGGGACTAGCGGGCTCCCGCTGCGCTACGAGCAGTACTTC. This rearrangement joins TRBV10-2 to TRBJ2-7; 12 bases align to TRBD2. V gave up 3 bases and J gave up 3 bases; unmatched junction bases: 15. This CDR3 is 19 amino acids long. Germline V lookup: CDR1 WSHSY, CDR2 SAAADI.

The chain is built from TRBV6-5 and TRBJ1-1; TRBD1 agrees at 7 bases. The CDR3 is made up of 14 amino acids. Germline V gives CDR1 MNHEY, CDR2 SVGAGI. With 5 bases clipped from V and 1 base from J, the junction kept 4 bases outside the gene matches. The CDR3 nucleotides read TGTGCCAGCAGTGGAGGACAGGCGAACACTGAAGCTTTCTTT. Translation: CASSGGQANTEAFF.

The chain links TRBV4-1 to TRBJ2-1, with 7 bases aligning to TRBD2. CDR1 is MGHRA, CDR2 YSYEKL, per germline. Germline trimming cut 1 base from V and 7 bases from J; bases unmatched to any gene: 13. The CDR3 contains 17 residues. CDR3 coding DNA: TGCGCCAGCAGCCAAGGTGGACTCGCAGACGGGGGGAATGAGCAGTTCTTC. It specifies CASSQGGLADGGNEQFF.

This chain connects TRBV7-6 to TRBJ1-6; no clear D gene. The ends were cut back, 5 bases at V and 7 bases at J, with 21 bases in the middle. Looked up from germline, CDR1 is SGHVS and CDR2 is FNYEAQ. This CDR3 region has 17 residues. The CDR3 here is CASSLGWAGRRNSPLHF. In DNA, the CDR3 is TGTGCCAGCAGCCTGGGTTGGGCCGGGAGAAGAAATTCACCCCTCCACTTT.

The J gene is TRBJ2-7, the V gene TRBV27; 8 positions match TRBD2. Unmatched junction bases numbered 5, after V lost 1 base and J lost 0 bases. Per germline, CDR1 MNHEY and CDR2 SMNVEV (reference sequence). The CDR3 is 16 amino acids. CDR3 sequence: CASSLYEAGGSYEQYF. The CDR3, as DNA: TGTGCCAGCAGTTTATATGAGGCGGGGGGCTCCTACGAGCAGTACTTC.

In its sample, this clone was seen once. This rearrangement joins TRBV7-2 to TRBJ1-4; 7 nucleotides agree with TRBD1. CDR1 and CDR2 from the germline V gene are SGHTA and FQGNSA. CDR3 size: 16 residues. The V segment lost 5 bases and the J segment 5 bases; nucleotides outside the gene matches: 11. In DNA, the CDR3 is TGTGCCAGCAGCCCTCCGCCGGGACAGCCAAATGAAAAACTGTTTTTT. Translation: CASSPPPGQPNEKLFF.

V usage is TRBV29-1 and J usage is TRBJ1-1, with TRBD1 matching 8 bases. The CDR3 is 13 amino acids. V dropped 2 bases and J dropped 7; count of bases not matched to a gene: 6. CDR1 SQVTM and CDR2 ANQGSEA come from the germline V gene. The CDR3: CSVEKGQAGEAFF. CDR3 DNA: TGCAGCGTTGAAAAGGGACAGGCGGGTGAAGCTTTCTTT.

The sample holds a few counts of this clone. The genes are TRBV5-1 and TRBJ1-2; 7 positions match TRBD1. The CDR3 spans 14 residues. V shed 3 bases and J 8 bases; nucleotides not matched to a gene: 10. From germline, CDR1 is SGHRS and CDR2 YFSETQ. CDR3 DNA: TGCGCCAGCAGCTACCAACCACAGGGGCGAGGCTACACCTTC. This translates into CASSYQPQGRGYTF. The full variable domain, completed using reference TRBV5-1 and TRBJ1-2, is KAGVTQTPRYLIKTRGQQVTLSCSPISGHRSVSWYQQTPGQGLQFLFEYFSETQRNKGNFPGRFSGRQFSNSRSEMNVSTLELGDSALYLCASSYQPQGRGYTFGSGTRLTVV.

The CDR3: CASSARVSRGVINHEQYF. The CDR3 DNA is TGTGCCAGCAGTGCTAGGGTGTCCAGGGGAGTCATCAACCACGAGCAGTACTTC. The chain carries TRBV6-1 and TRBJ2-7; D perhaps matches TRBD1 (6 bases). CDR1 and CDR2 from the germline V gene are MNHNS and SASEGT. The ends were cut back, 4 bases at V and 5 bases at J, with 27 bases in the middle. The CDR3 length is 18 residues.

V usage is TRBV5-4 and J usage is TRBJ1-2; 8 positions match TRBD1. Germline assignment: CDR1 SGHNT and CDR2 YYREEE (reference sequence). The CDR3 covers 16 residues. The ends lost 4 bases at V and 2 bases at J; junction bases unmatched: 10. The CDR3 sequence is CASSRSGTGRNYGYTF. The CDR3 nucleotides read TGTGCCAGCAGCCGATCCGGGACAGGTAGAAACTATGGCTACACCTTC.

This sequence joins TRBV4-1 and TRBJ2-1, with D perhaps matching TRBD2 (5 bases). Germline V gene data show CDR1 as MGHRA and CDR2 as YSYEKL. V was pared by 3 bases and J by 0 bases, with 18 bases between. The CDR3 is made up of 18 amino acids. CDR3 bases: TGCGCCAGCAGCCATCACCGGCTCGGCGGACTCTCCTACAATGAGCAGTTCTTC. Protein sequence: CASSHHRLGGLSYNEQFF.

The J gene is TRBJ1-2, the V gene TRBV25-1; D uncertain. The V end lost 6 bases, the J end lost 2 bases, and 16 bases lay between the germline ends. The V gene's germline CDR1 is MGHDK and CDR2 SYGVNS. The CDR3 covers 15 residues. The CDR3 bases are TGTGCCAGCAGGGATTCGAGAGGGATAAACTATGGCTACACCTTC. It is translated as CASRDSRGINYGYTF.

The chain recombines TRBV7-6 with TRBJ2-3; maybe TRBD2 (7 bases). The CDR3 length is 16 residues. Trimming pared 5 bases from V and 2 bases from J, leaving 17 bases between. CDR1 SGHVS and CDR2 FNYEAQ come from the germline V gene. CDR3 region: CASSLTARGATDTQYF. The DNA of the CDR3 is TGTGCCAGCAGCCTCACCGCTCGGGGGGCCACAGATACGCAGTATTTT.

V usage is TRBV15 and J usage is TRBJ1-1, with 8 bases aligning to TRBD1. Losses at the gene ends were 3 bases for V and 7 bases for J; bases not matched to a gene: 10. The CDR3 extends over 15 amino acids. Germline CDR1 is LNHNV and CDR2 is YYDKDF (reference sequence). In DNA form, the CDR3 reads TGTGCCACCAGCAGCAGGGGGCCGGTTTCCCTTGAAGCTTTCTTT. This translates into CATSSRGPVSLEAFF.

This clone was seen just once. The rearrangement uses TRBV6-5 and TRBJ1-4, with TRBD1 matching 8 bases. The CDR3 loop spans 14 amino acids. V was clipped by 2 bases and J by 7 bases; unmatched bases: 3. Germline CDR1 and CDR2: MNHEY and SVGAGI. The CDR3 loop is CASSYRGQGEKLFF. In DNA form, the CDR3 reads TGTGCCAGCAGTTACCGCGGACAGGGTGAAAAACTGTTTTTT.

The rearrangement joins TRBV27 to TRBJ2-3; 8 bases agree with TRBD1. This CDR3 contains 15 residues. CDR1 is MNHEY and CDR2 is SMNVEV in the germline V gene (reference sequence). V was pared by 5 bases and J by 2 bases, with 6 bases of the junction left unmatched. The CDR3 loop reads CASSQGQGLTDTQYF. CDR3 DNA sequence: TGTGCCAGCAGTCAAGGACAGGGACTCACAGATACGCAGTATTTT.

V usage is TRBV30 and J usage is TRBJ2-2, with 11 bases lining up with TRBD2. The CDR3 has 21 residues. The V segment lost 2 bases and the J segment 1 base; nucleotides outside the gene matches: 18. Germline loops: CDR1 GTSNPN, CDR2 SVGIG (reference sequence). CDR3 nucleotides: TGTGCCTGGAGTAAGATGACTAGCGGGGCCACCGAATACGGGAACACCGGGGAGCTGTTTTTT. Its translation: CAWSKMTSGATEYGNTGELFF.